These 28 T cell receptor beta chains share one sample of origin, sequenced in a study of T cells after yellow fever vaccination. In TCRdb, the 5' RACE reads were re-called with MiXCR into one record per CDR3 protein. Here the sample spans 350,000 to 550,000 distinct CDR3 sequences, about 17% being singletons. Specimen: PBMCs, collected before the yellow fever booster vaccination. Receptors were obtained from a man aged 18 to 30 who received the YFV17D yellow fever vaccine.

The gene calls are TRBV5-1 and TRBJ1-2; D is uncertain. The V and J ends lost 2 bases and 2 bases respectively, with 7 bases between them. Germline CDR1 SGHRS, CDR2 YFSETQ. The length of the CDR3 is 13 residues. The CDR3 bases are TGCGCCAGCAGCTTCCCGGAAAACTATGGCTACACCTTC. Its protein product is CASSFPENYGYTF. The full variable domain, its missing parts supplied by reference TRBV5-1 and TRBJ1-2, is KAGVTQTPRYLIKTRGQQVTLSCSPISGHRSVSWYQQTPGQGLQFLFEYFSETQRNKGNFPGRFSGRQFSNSRSEMNVSTLELGDSALYLCASSFPENYGYTFGSGTRLTVV.

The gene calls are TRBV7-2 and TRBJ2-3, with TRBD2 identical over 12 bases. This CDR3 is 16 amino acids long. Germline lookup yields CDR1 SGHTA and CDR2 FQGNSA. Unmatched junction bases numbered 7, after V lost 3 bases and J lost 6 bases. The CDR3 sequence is CASSFSSGGAPDTQYF. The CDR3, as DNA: TGTGCCAGCAGCTTCTCTAGCGGGGGGGCACCCGATACGCAGTATTTT.

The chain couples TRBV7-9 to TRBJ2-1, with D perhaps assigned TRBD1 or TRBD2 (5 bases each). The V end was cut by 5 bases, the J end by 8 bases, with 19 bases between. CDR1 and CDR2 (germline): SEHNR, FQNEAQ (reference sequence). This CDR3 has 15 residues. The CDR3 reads CASSLGAARSHEQFF. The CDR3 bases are TGTGCCAGCAGCCTCGGGGCAGCTAGGTCCCATGAGCAGTTCTTC.

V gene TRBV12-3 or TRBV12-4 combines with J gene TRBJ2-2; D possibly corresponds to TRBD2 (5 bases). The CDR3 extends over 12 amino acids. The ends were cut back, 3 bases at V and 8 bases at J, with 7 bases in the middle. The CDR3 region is CASSFEGGELFF. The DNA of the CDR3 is TGTGCCAGCAGTTTTGAGGGTGGGGAGCTGTTTTTT.

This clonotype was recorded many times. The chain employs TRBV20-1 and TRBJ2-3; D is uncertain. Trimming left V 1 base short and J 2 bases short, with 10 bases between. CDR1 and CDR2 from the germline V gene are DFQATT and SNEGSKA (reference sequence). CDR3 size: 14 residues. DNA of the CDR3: TGCAGTGCTAGAGGTGTAAGGGCCACAGATACGCAGTATTTT. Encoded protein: CSARGVRATDTQYF.

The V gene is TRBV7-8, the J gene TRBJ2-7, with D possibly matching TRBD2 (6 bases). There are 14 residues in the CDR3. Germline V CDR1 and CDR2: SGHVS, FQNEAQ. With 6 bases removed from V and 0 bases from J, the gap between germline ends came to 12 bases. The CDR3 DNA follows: TGTGCCAGCAGTCAAAGGGACTCCTCCTACGAGCAGTACTTC. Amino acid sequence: CASSQRDSSYEQYF.

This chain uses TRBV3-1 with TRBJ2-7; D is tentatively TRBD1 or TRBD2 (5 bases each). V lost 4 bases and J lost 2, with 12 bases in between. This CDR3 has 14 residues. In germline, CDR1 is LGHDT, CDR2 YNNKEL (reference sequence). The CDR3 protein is CASSRSGTTYEQYF. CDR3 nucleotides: TGTGCCAGCAGCCGATCCGGGACGACCTACGAGCAGTACTTC.

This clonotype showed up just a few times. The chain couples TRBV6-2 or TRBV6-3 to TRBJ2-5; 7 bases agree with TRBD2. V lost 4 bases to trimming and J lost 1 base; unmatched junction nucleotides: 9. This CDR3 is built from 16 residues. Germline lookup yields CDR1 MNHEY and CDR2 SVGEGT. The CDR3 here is CASSWGGVSLQETQYF. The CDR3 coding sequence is TGTGCCAGCAGTTGGGGGGGAGTTAGCCTCCAAGAGACCCAGTACTTC.

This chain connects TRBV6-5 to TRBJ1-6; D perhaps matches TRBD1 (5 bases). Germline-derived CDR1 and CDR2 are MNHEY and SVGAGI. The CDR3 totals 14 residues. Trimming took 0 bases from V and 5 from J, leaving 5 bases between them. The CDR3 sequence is CASSYSGDNSPLHF. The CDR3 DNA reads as TGTGCCAGCAGTTACTCGGGGGATAATTCACCCCTCCACTTT.

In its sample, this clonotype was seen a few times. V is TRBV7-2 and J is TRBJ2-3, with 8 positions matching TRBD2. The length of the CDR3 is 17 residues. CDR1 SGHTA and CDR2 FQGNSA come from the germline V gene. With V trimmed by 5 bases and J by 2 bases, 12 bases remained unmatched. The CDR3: CASSPIGSGGHTDTQYF. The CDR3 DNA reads TGTGCCAGCAGCCCGATTGGGAGCGGGGGCCACACAGATACGCAGTATTTT.

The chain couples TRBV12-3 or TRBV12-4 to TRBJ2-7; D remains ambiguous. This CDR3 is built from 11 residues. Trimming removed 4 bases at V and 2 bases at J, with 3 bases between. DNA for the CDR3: TGTGCCAGCAGTTGGACCTACGAGCAGTACTTC. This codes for CASSWTYEQYF.

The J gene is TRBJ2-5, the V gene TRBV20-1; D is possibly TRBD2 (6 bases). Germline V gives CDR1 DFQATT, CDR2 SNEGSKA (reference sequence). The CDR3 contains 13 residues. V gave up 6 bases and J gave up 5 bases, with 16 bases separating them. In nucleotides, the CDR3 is TGCAGTGCCCGGCGGGGTGCGGGTGAGACCCAGTACTTC. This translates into CSARRGAGETQYF.

The CDR3 loop reads CSATQDVADTQYF. The CDR3 bases are TGCAGTGCTACACAGGATGTCGCAGATACGCAGTATTTT. The chain recombines TRBV20-1 with TRBJ2-3; D may be TRBD1 (5 bases). CDR3 length: 13 amino acids. The ends were cut back, 4 bases at V and 4 bases at J, with 12 bases in the middle. Germline V gene data show CDR1 as DFQATT and CDR2 as SNEGSKA (reference sequence).

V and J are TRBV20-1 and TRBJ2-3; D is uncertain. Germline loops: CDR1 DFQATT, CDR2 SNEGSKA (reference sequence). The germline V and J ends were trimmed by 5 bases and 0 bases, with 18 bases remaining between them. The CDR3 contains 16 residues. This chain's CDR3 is CSALGYDPLSTDTQYF. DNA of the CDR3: TGCAGTGCTCTAGGTTACGATCCCTTAAGCACAGATACGCAGTATTTT.

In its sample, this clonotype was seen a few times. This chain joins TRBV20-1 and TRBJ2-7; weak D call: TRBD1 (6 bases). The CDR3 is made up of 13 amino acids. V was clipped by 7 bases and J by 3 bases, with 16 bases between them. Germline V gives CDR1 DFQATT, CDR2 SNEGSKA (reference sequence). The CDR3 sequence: CSGLPGQHYEQYF. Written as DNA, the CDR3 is TGCAGTGGGTTGCCCGGACAGCACTACGAGCAGTACTTC.

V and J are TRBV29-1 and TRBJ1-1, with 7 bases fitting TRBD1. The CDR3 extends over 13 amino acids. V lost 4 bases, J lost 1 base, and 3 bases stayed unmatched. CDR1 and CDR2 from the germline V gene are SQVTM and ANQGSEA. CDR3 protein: CSVVGQRNTEAFF. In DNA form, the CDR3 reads TGCAGCGTTGTGGGACAGAGGAACACTGAAGCTTTCTTT.

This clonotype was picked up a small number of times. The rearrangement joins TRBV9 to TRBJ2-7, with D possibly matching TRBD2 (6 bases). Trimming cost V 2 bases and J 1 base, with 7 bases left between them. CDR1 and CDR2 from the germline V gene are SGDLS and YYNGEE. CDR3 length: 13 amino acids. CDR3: CASSVGTSYEQYF. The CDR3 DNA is TGTGCCAGCAGCGTCGGGACTTCCTACGAGCAGTACTTC.

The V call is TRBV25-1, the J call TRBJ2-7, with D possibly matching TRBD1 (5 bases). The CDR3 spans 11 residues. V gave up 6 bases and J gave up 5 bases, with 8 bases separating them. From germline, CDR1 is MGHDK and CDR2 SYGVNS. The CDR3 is CASRTVDEQYF. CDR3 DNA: TGTGCCAGCAGGACAGTTGACGAGCAGTACTTC.

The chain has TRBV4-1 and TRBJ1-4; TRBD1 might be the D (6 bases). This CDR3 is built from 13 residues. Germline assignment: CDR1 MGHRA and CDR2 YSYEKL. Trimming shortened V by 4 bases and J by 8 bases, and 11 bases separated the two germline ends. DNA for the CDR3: TGCGCCAGCAGCCGGACAGAGGGGGAAAAACTGTTTTTT. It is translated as CASSRTEGEKLFF.

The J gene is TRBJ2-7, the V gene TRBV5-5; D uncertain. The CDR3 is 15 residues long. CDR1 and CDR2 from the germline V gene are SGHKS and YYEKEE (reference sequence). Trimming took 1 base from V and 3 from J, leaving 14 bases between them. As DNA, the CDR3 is TGTGCCAGCAGCTTGTCTCAGGTCACCCTCTACGAGCAGTACTTC. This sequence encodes CASSLSQVTLYEQYF.

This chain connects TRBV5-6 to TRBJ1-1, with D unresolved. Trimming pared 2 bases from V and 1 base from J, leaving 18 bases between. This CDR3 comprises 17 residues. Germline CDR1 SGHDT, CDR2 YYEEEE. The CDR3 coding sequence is TGTGCCAGCAGCTTCTTCGCCCTAACTACCCCGAACACTGAAGCTTTCTTT. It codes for CASSFFALTTPNTEAFF.

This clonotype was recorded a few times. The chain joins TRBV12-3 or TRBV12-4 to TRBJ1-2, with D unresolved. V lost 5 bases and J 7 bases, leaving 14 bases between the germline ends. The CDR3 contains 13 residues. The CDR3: CASSLQRLTGYTF. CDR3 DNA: TGTGCCAGCAGTCTACAAAGATTGACTGGCTACACCTTC.

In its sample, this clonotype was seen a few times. In DNA form, the CDR3 reads TGTGCCAGCCGCTTCGCAGGGGCTACTGAAGCTTTCTTT. Its protein is CASRFAGATEAFF. The rearrangement joins TRBV12-3 or TRBV12-4 to TRBJ1-1, with D maybe TRBD1 (6 bases). Trimming took off 8 bases at V and 5 bases at J, with 15 bases between the two ends. The CDR3 loop spans 13 amino acids.

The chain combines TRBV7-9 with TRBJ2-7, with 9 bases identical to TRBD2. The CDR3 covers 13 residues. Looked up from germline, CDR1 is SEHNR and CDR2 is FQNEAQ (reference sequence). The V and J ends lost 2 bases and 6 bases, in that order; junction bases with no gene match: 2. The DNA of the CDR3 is TGTGCCAGCAGCTTAATAGCGGGGGTCGAGCAGTACGTC. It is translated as CASSLIAGVEQYV.

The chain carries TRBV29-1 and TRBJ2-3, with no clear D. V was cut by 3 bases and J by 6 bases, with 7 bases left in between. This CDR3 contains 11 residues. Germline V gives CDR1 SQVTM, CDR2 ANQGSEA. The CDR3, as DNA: TGCAGCGTTGACCCGGCCGATACGCAGTATTTT. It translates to CSVDPADTQYF.

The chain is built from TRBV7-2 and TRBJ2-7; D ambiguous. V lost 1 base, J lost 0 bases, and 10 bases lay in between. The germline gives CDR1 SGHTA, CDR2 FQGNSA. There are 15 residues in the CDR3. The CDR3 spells CASSLVGKSSYEQYV. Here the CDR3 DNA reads TGTGCCAGCAGCTTAGTTGGCAAGAGCTCCTACGAGCAGTACGTC.

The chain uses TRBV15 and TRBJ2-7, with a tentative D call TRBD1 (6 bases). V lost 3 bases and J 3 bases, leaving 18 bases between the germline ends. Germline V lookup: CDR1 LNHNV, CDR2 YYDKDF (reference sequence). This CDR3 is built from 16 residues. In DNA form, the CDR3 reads TGTGCCACCAGCAGCGACCGGGACACCCCGGACTACGAGCAGTACTTC. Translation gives CATSSDRDTPDYEQYF.

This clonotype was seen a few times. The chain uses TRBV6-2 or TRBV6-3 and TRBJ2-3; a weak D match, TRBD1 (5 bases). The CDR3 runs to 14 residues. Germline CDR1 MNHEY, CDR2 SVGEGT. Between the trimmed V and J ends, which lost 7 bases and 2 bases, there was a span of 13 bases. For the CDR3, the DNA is TGTGCCAGCACCGATGACAGAAACACAGATACGCAGTATTTT. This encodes CASTDDRNTDTQYF.